Presented here are 27 T cell receptor delta chains from one specimen sequenced in a study of γδ T cells in repeated Plasmodium falciparum infection. Bulk repertoires came from Vgamma9/Vdelta2+ or Vdelta2-negative gammadelta T cells flow-sorted from PBMC. TCRdb made new clone calls on the multiplex PCR reads using CATT. The sample consists of roughly 86,000 delta-chain clones, over 1.1% of them appearing once. Sequencing input: gamma-delta T cells from blood. The receptors here all came from a pool of human donors (malaria-infected and uninfected, not separated).

On this clone: A far larger clone is one base from this, pointing to a likely read error. Other DNA sequences within the sample encode an identical CDR3. This sequence joins TRDV1 and TRDJ3; no clear D. TCRdb records no J gene; here it was assigned by comparing the DNA to germline. This CDR3 comprises 15 residues. Looked up from germline, CDR1 is TSWWSYY and CDR2 is QGS. CDR3 DNA: TGTGCTCTTGGGGAACTACCAGTGGACACTCGACAGATGTTTTTC. Amino acid sequence: CALGELPVDTRQMFF.

This clone was seen a few times. TCRdb's entry gives the protein of a much larger clone, which mismatches this DNA's translation at residue 11, likely from a read error; the protein reported here is translated from the DNA. This rearrangement joins TRDV1 to TRDJ1; the D call may be TRDD2 or TRDD3 (6 bases each). TCRdb supplies no J gene; here it was assigned by aligning the nucleotide sequence to germline. The V end was cut by 1 base, the J end by 6 bases, with 24 bases between. The V gene's germline CDR1 is TSWWSYY and CDR2 QGS. The CDR3 has 18 amino acids. The CDR3 nucleotides are TGTGCTCTTGGGGAACGGAGATTCCTAGGGGCCGGGGGGAATAAACTCATCTTT. Translation gives CALGERRFLGAGGNKLIF.

This clone has a handful of counts. The amino acid sequence in TCRdb belongs to a much larger clone and departs from this DNA's translation at residue 10, likely a sequencing read error; the sequence shown is translated from the DNA. The chain recombines TRDV2 with TRDJ1; 9 bases agree with TRDD3. The CDR3 spans 21 residues. CDR1 GEAIGNYY and CDR2 EKD come from the germline V gene. Losses at the gene ends were 0 bases for V and 0 bases for J; bases not matched to a gene: 19. CDR3 nucleotide sequence: TGTGCCTGTGACACCGTTACTGGGGGACACGCCGAGCGGAAGGACACCGATAAACTCATCTTT. It encodes CACDTVTGGHAERKDTDKLIF.

For this clone: A far larger clone is only one base removed, so a read error is likely. The same CDR3 arises from other DNA sequences in this sample as well. The CDR3 DNA follows: TGTGCTCTTGGGGAAAGGATGGGGGATACCCACGGCGGGACCGATAAGCTCATCTTT. Translation: CALGERMGDTHGGTDKLIF. The V gene is listed as TRDV1; no J gene was called; the DNA was not used to check the table's D call, TRDD3. The CDR3 is made up of 19 amino acids. Looked up from germline, CDR1 is TSWWSYY and CDR2 is QGS.

In this sample, this clone turned up many times. The chain joins TRDV3 to TRDJ1; tentative D call: TRDD2 (5 bases). V shed 3 bases and J shed 5 bases, with 16 bases lying between them. Germline V gene data show CDR1 as TVYSNPD and CDR2 as GDNSRS (reference sequence). This CDR3 is 13 amino acids long. This CDR3 reads CAFDRFPPDKLIF. CDR3 coding DNA: TGTGCCTTCGACCGCTTTCCTCCTGATAAACTCATCTTT.

This chain connects TRDV1 to TRDJ1; 7 bases align to TRDD3. TCRdb records no J gene; here it was assigned by comparing the DNA to germline. Looked up from germline, CDR1 is TSWWSYY and CDR2 is QGS. With 1 base clipped from V and 4 bases from J, the junction kept 21 bases outside the gene matches. There are 20 residues in the CDR3. For the CDR3, the DNA is TGTGCTCTTGGGGAACGGTCGTACTCTAGCCGGGATACTGGAGGCGATAAACTCATCTTT. It codes for CALGERSYSSRDTGGDKLIF.

In the case of this clone: Compared with germline, one end of the junction differs, possibly owing to a read error. The chain couples TRDV1 to TRDJ1; 11 bases line up with TRDD3. The CDR3 covers 21 residues. Looked up from germline, CDR1 is TSWWSYY and CDR2 is QGS. The CDR3 DNA reads as TGTGCTCTTGGGAACACCGTAATTCTCCGCCCTGGGGGATACTACGCCGACAAACTCATCTTT. Translating it yields CALGNTVILRPGGYYADKLIF.

This clone appeared many times. A single base is all that separates this from a far larger clone, so a read error is likely. The chain joins TRDV1 to TRDJ1, with D unresolved. The J gene was not available in TCRdb and was assigned here by matching the DNA to germline segments. Germline-derived CDR1 and CDR2 are TSWWSYY and QGS. Trimming took off 2 bases at V and 1 base at J, with 35 bases between the two ends. The CDR3 is 23 residues long. Here the CDR3 reads CALGEYLSPIRKLTLRVTDKLIF. For the CDR3, the DNA is TGTGCTCTTGGGGAATATCTTTCCCCGATTAGGAAACTCACTCTGAGGGTCACCGATAAACTCATCTTT.

This clone was counted many times. The chain is built from TRDV1 and TRDJ1; 12 nucleotides line up with TRDD3. With V trimmed by 3 bases and J by 5 bases, 10 bases remained unmatched. From germline, CDR1 is TSWWSYY and CDR2 QGS. The CDR3 has 17 residues. The CDR3 region is CALGDECTGGYRDKLIF. CDR3 DNA: TGTGCTCTTGGGGACGAGTGTACTGGGGGATACCGAGATAAACTCATCTTT.

This clone was observed many times. Other nucleotide sequences from this sample produce the same CDR3. V is TRDV3 and J is TRDJ1; 12 bases are shared with TRDD3. Germline loops: CDR1 TVYSNPD, CDR2 GDNSRS (reference sequence). V lost 2 bases, J lost 1 base, and 26 bases stayed unmatched. CDR3 length equals 22 residues. The CDR3 DNA sequence: TGTGCCTTTTATGACGGGGGGCACCCTACACTGGGGGATACTATGGCCACCGATAAACTCATCTTT. Encoded protein: CAFYDGGHPTLGDTMATDKLIF.

About this clone itself: TCRdb's entry gives the protein of a much larger clone, which mismatches this DNA's translation at residue 7, likely from a read error; the protein reported here is translated from the DNA. The V call is TRDV1, the J call TRDJ1, with 13 positions matching TRDD3. Assignment of the J gene here rests on matching the DNA to germline, because TCRdb gives none. Per germline, CDR1 TSWWSYY and CDR2 QGS. Trimming took 2 bases from V and 5 from J; bases not matched to a gene: 35. This CDR3 region has 26 residues. CDR3: CALGEIRRSERGYWGIRVSYLDKLIF. The CDR3 DNA sequence: TGTGCTCTTGGGGAAATTCGTCGTTCCGAACGAGGGTACTGGGGGATACGCGTATCCTATTTAGATAAACTCATCTTT.

Points on this clone: The translation of this DNA and the TCRdb protein of a much larger clone differ at residue 6, probably owing to a read error; the protein shown here is translated from the DNA. The chain combines TRDV2 with TRDJ1; 8 nucleotides line up with TRDD3. TCRdb is silent on the J gene; assignment here came from matching the DNA to germline. Germline assignment: CDR1 GEAIGNYY and CDR2 EKD. The CDR3 runs 20 residues. The ends lost 5 bases at V and 1 base at J; junction bases unmatched: 23. The CDR3 region has the DNA TGTGCCTGTGGACCCCCCGTACTGGGGGGCCCCAGCGTGGCCACCGATAAACTCATCTTT. Protein product: CACGPPVLGGPSVATDKLIF.

This clone has only a few counts. TCRdb records a much larger clone's protein for this DNA, with a difference at residue 17 that likely arises from a read error; the protein given is the translation of the DNA. The J gene has no call, while the V gene is TRDV2; the DNA was not compared with TRDD3, the D call given in the table. The germline V gene encodes CDR1 GEAIGNYY and CDR2 EKD. This CDR3 is built from 18 residues. The CDR3 loop reads CACDPIPTLGVYTDKLTF. CDR3 sequence (DNA): TGTGCCTGTGACCCAATTCCTACGTTGGGGGTTTACACCGATAAACTCACCTTT.

Concerning this clone: The protein in TCRdb stems from a much larger clone and differs at residue 18 from this DNA's translation, likely a read error; here the protein is translated from the DNA. V usage is TRDV1 and J usage is TRDJ1; D could derive from TRDD2 or TRDD3 (9 bases each). The germline gives CDR1 TSWWSYY, CDR2 QGS. V dropped 3 bases and J dropped 0 bases, with 38 bases sitting between them. CDR3 size: 24 residues. The DNA for the CDR3 is TGTGCTCTTGGGGATGCGCTTCCTTCCTACCAGGTACTGGGGGACTTCGGGCACACCGATAAACTCATCTTT. The encoded protein is CALGDALPSYQVLGDFGHTDKLIF.

This clone was observed many times. This likely reflects a read error, since a far larger clone is one base away. The genes are TRDV2 and TRDJ1; 8 positions agree with TRDD3. Per the germline V gene, CDR1 is GEAIGNYY and CDR2 is EKD. This CDR3 contains 17 residues. The CDR3 loop is CACDTLQGIPYTDKPIF. In nucleotides, the CDR3 is TGTGCCTGTGACACCCTCCAGGGGATACCTTACACCGATAAACCCATCTTT.

This clone was counted ten times or more. This chain joins TRDV1 and TRDJ1; the D is unclear. The germline CDR1 and CDR2 sequences are TSWWSYY and QGS. The CDR3 length is 15 residues. Between the trimmed V and J ends, which lost 4 bases and 2 bases, there was a span of 14 bases. The CDR3, as DNA: TGTGCTCTTGGGGGCTTACGGTGGATGACCGATAAACTCATCTTT. This sequence encodes CALGGLRWMTDKLIF.

This clone was seen at least ten times. TCRdb's listed protein matches a much larger clone and diverges from this DNA's translation at residue 11, likely through a read error; the protein shown comes from the DNA. The rearrangement uses TRDV1 and TRDJ1; D not resolved. The CDR3 totals 18 residues. V was shortened by 5 bases and J by 3 bases, with 25 bases between the two germline ends. In germline, CDR1 is TSWWSYY, CDR2 QGS. DNA for the CDR3: TGTGCTCTTGGGAATTCTATCCTTGCAGGGGTACAATCCGATAAACTCATCTTT. Encoded protein: CALGNSILAGVQSDKLIF.

This clone has at least ten counts. This likely reflects a read error, since a far larger clone is one base away. The sample holds other DNA sequences that translate to the same CDR3. The chain uses TRDV1 and TRDJ1; D is possibly TRDD2 or TRDD3 (9 bases each). Germline CDR1 and CDR2: TSWWSYY and QGS. The CDR3 runs 24 residues. The CDR3 DNA sequence: TGTGCCCTTGGGGAATTTGGTCGCCTTCCTACTCCCTATACTGGGGGACCTGACACCGATAAACTCATCTTT. Translation gives CALGEFGRLPTPYTGGPDTDKLIF.

This clone was recorded at least ten times. The genes are TRDV1 and TRDJ1; no clear D gene. TCRdb offers no J gene call, so here the DNA was matched to germline to obtain one. CDR1 TSWWSYY and CDR2 QGS come from the germline V gene. V was shortened by 5 bases and J by 0 bases, with 13 bases between the two germline ends. CDR3 length: 15 amino acids. CDR3 residues: CALGYPAFYTDKLIF. Written as DNA, the CDR3 is TGTGCTCTTGGGTACCCGGCCTTTTACACCGATAAACTCATCTTT.

This clone was seen a few times. A far larger clone is a single base away, which makes a read error likely. Distinct nucleotide sequences in the sample also encode this CDR3. The V gene is TRDV1, the J gene TRDJ1; TRDD3 agrees at 9 bases. The J gene, left out of TCRdb, was set here by checking the DNA against germline. V lost 3 bases, J lost 4 bases, and 21 bases stayed unmatched. The germline V gene has CDR1 TSWWSYY and CDR2 QGS. The CDR3 length is 20 residues. CDR3: CALGEGAPLRPGDTVDKLIF. DNA of the CDR3: TGTGCTCTTGGGGAGGGAGCGCCTTTACGTCCGGGGGATACAGTCGATAAACTCATCTTT.

As to this clone: This likely stems from a read error, as it lies one base from a far larger clone. The V gene is TRDV1, the J gene TRDJ1; 8 bases are shared with TRDD3. TCRdb offers no J gene call, so here the DNA was matched to germline to obtain one. With V trimmed by 1 base and J by 4 bases, 20 bases remained unmatched. Germline CDR1 TSWWSYY, CDR2 QGS. The CDR3 sequence is 20 residues long. CDR3 sequence: CALGEPPSAVVLGALDKLIF. CDR3 DNA sequence: TGTGCTCTTGGGGAACCCCCCTCGGCAGTAGTACTGGGGGCCCTCGATAAACTCATCTTT.

This clone turned up a few times. The protein recorded in TCRdb matches a much larger clone and deviates from this DNA's translation at residue 16, suggesting a read error; the protein here is obtained by translating the DNA. This chain joins TRDV1 and TRDJ1, with 8 bases matching TRDD3. The J gene was not available in TCRdb and was assigned here by matching the DNA to germline segments. Germline V gives CDR1 TSWWSYY, CDR2 QGS. J lost 2 bases, V lost 0 bases, and 23 bases had no gene match. The CDR3 has 22 residues. CDR3 sequence reads: CALGELGCGDAGIPWVTDKLIF. CDR3 DNA: TGTGCTCTTGGGGAACTAGGGTGTGGCGATGCGGGGATACCCTGGGTGACCGATAAACTCATCTTT.

As regards this clone: The protein in TCRdb stems from a much larger clone and differs at residue 5 from this DNA's translation, likely a read error; here the protein is translated from the DNA. The chain recombines TRDV2 with TRDJ2; a weak D match, TRDD3 (6 bases). The J gene, absent from TCRdb, was called here by matching the DNA to germline. This CDR3 spans 17 amino acids. From germline, CDR1 is GEAIGNYY and CDR2 EKD. CDR3 sequence (DNA): TGTGCCTGTGACGCCGTACTGGGAACGAACCTGACAACACAACTCTTCTTT. Translating it yields CACDAVLGTNLTTQLFF.

This clone was seen a few times. A single base is all that separates this from a far larger clone, so a read error is likely. The sample contains more than one DNA sequence encoding this CDR3. V usage is TRDV1 and J usage is TRDJ1; 10 nucleotides match TRDD3. Germline V gene sequence: CDR1 TSWWSYY, CDR2 QGS. V lost 0 bases to trimming and J lost 2 bases; unmatched junction nucleotides: 21. The CDR3 is 22 amino acids. The CDR3 loop is CALGELLRVSDWGDTRTDKLIF. In DNA, the CDR3 is TGTGCTCTTGGGGAACTCCTGCGTGTCTCGGACTGGGGGGATACGAGGACCGATAAACTCATCTTT.

This clone was observed a handful of times. The protein TCRdb lists belongs to a much larger clone and differs from this DNA's translation at residue 4, which points to a read error; the protein shown is made from the DNA. This chain uses TRDV1 with TRDJ1; 11 bases are shared with TRDD3. The J gene, left out of TCRdb, was set here by checking the DNA against germline. J was trimmed by 2 bases and V by 7 bases; bases with no gene match: 9. The CDR3 is 16 residues long. The germline V gene encodes CDR1 TSWWSYY and CDR2 QGS. CDR3 protein: CALALGDTGRTDKLIF. In DNA form, the CDR3 reads TGTGCTCTTGCTCTGGGGGATACAGGCCGGACCGATAAACTCATCTTT.

This clone was counted ten times or more. V usage is TRDV1 and J usage is TRDJ1; 10 bases agree with TRDD3. The CDR3 has 23 residues. Germline-derived CDR1 and CDR2 are TSWWSYY and QGS. The V segment lost 6 bases and the J segment 8 bases; nucleotides outside the gene matches: 36. CDR3 DNA: TGTGCTCTTGGCGACACAGGCGGCCTTCTTCCTTCTCGCCGGCTTGGGGGATACTCAAAACTCATCTTT. Translating it yields CALGDTGGLLPSRRLGGYSKLIF.

This clone was observed a handful of times. With only one base between it and a far larger clone, this is likely a read error. Other nucleotide sequences in the sample specify the same CDR3. Called V gene: TRDV1; the J gene was not called; TRDD3 is taken as the D call from the table, unchecked against the DNA. Germline V gene sequence: CDR1 TSWWSYY, CDR2 QGS. The CDR3 has 14 residues. The CDR3 region has the DNA TGTGCTCTTGGGGCCGACTGGGGGATAAATAAACTCATCTTC. This gives the protein CALGADWGINKLIF.